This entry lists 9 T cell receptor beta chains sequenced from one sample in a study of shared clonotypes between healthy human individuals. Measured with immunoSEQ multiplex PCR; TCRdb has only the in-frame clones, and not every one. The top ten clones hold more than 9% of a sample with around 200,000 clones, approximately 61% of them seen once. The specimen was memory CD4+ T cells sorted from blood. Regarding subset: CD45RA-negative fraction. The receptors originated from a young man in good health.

DNA of the CDR3: TGTGCCAGCAGCCAGGACCGACGACGGTTTTTCCAAGAGACCCAGTACTTC. It translates to CASSQDRRRFFQETQYF. The V and J genes are TRBV14 and TRBJ2-5; D is unresolved. Germline-derived CDR1 and CDR2 are SGHDN and FVKESK. The CDR3 spans 17 residues. Trimming left V 3 bases short and J 1 base short, with 18 bases between.

The CDR3 DNA reads TGTGCCAGCACCCGGGGGGTGAACACCGGGGAGCTGTTTTTT. It encodes CASTRGVNTGELFF. The rearrangement links TRBV5-6 to TRBJ2-2; 7 nucleotides line up with TRBD2. With 6 bases clipped from V and 1 base from J, the junction kept 3 bases outside the gene matches. Germline V lookup: CDR1 SGHDT, CDR2 YYEEEE. The CDR3 contains 14 residues.

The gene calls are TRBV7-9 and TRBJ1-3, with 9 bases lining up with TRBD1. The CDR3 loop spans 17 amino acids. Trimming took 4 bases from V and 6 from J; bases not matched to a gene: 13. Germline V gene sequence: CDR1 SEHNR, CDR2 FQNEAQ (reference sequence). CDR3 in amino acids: CASSYATGGIKANTIYF. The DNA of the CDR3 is TGTGCCAGCAGCTATGCGACAGGGGGAATTAAGGCAAACACCATATATTTT.

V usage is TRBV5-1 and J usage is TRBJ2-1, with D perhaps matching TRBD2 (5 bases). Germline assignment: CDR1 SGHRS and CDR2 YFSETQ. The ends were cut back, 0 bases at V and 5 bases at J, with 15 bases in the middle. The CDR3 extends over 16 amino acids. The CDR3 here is CASSLERAFQNNEQFF. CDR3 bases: TGCGCCAGCAGCTTGGAGAGGGCTTTTCAAAACAATGAGCAGTTCTTC.

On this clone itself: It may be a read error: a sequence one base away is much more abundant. This CDR3 reads CASSLDSNQPQHF. The CDR3 DNA sequence: TGTGCCAGCAGCTTGGACAGCAATCAGCCCCAGCATTTT. The chain joins TRBV7-6 to TRBJ1-5; no reliable D call. The CDR3 extends over 13 amino acids. V dropped 3 bases and J dropped 1 base, with 4 bases sitting between them. Germline loops: CDR1 SGHVS, CDR2 FNYEAQ.

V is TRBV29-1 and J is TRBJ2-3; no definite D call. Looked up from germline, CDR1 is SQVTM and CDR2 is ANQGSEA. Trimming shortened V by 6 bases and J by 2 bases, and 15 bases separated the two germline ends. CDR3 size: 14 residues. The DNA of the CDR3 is TGCAGCGTCGCTAAGGCGGTGAACACAGATACGCAGTATTTT. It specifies CSVAKAVNTDTQYF.

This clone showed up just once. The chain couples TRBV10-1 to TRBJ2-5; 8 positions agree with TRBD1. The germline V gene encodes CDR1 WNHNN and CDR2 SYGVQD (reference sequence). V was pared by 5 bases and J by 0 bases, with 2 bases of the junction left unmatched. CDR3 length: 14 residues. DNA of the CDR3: TGCGCCAGCAGTCAGGGACAGGACCAAGAGACCCAGTACTTC. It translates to CASSQGQDQETQYF.

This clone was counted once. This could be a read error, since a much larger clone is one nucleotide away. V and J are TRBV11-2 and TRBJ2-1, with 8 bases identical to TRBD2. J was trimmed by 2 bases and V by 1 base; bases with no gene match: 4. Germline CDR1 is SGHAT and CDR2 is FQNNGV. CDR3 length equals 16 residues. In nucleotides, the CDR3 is TGTGCCAGCAGCTTAGTGGGCGGGAGGACCTACAATGAGCAGTTCTTC. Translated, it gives CASSLVGGRTYNEQFF.

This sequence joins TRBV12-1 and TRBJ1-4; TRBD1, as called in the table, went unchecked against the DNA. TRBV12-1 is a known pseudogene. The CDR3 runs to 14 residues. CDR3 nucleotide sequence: TGTGCCAGCAGCCTCACAGAGAGTAATGAAAAACTGTTTTTT. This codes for CASSLTESNEKLFF.